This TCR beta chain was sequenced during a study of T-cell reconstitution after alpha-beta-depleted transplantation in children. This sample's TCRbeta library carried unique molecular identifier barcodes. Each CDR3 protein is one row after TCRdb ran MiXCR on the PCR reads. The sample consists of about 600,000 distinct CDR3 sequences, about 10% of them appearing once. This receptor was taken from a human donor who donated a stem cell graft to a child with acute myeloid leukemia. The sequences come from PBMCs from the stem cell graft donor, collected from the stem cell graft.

The CDR3 sequence: CSATPGQNNSPLHF. DNA of the CDR3: TGCAGTGCTACCCCGGGACAGAATAATTCACCCCTCCACTTT. V and J are TRBV20-1 and TRBJ1-6; 7 positions agree with TRBD1. The CDR3 is made up of 14 amino acids. Germline lookup yields CDR1 DFQATT and CDR2 SNEGSKA (reference sequence). V was clipped by 4 bases and J by 5 bases; unmatched bases: 5.